This T cell receptor (beta chain) was captured by sequencing in a study of control samples from healthy donors and cancer patients. J lost 4 bases, V lost 8 bases, and 6 bases had no gene match. The germline V gene encodes CDR1 MNHEY and CDR2 SMNVEV (reference sequence). This CDR3 has 13 amino acids. Assay: immunoSEQ multiplex PCR; the TCRdb copy retains only in-frame clones and omits some. This sample has around 50,000 clones, with around 95% found just once. This TCR derives from a man in his thirties or forties in good health. Sequencing input: blood. V gene TRBV27 combines with J gene TRBJ1-2; 8 nucleotides agree with TRBD1. CDR3 residues: CASRAGGIYGYTF. DNA of the CDR3: TGTGCCAGCCGGGCAGGGGGCATCTATGGCTACACCTTC.